This T cell receptor (beta chain) is from a study of blood T cells in healthy people across ages. Study-wide background: Roughly one uniquely barcoded beta molecule per two T cells was captured.

General observations from the study: Investigators viewed diversity estimates from one million T cells as underestimates, the study reported.

Roughly 9.8 milliliters of peripheral blood were drawn from each donor. For the second PCR, which ran for about 6 to 11 cycles, a sample-barcoded 5' primer and a J-beta primer mix were used. One entry per CDR3 protein results from TCRdb running MiXCR on the 5' RACE reads. The sample records 800,000 to 950,000 distinct CDR3 sequences, roughly 43% being singletons. Note on this clonotype: Its antigen is not identified.

Germline values: CDR1 LGHNA, CDR2 YSLEER. V lost 0 bases to trimming and J lost 4 bases; unmatched junction nucleotides: 3. The CDR3 has 15 residues. This clonotype was sampled from a man aged 25 to 45 in good health. The rearrangement uses TRBV4-3 and TRBJ1-2, with 9 bases identical to TRBD1. Sequencing input: blood. This CDR3 reads CASSQDWGQGYGYTF. The CDR3 bases are TGCGCCAGCAGCCAAGATTGGGGACAGGGCTATGGCTACACCTTC.